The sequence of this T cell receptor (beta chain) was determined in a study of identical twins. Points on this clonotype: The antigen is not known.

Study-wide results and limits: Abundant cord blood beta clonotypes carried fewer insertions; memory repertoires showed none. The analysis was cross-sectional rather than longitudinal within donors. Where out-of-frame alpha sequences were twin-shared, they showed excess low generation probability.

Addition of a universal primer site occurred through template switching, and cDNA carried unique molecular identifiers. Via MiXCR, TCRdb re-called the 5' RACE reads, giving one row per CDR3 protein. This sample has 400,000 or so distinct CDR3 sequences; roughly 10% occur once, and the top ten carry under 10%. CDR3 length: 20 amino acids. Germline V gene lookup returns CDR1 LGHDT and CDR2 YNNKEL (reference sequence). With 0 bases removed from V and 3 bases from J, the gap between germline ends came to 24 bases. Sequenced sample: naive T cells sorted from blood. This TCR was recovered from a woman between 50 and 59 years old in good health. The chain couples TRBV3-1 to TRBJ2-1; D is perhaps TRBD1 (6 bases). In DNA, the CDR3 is TGTGCCAGCAGCCAAGATACAGGGACCTATGAGGGAGCCTACTACAATGAGCAGTTCTTC. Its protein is CASSQDTGTYEGAYYNEQFF.